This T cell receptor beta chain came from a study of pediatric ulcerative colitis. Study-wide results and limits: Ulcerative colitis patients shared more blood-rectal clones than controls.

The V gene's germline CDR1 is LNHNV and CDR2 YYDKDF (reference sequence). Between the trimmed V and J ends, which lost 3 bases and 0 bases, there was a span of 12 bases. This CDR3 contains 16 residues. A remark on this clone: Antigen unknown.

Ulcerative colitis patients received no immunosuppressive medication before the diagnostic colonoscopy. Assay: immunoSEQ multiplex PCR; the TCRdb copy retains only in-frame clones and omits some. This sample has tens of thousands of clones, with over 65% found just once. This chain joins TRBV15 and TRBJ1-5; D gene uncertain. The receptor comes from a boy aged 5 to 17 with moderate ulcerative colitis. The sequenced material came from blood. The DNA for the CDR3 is TGTGCCACCAGCAGGGGTCCAGGAAATAGCAATCAGCCCCAGCATTTT. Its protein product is CATSRGPGNSNQPQHF.